The 28 T cell receptor beta chains presented below share a single source sample, sequenced in a study of PD-1 blockade in classical Hodgkin lymphoma. TCRdb's table, derived via immunoSEQ multiplex PCR, lists solely in-frame clones and lacks some. The sample holds 25,000 to 35,000 clones, 70% to 75% seen once. Every patient was affected by relapse after autologous stem cell transplantation, while exposure to brentuximab vedotin was not uniform. This material consisted of peripheral blood mononuclear cells (PBMCs), taken before the second cycle of nivolumab. The receptors here all came from a human donor with classical Hodgkin lymphoma.

The chain is built from TRBV7-8 and TRBJ1-2; D is uncertain. Trimming took 1 base from V and 5 from J, leaving 11 bases between them. CDR3 length: 14 residues. Germline CDR1 reads SGHVS; CDR2 reads FQNEAQ. DNA of the CDR3: TGTGCCAGCAGCTTAGGTCATAAATCTTATGGCTACACCTTC. This codes for CASSLGHKSYGYTF.

This sequence joins TRBV12-2 and TRBJ2-2; TRBD2 reflects the table's D call only, with no check against the DNA. TRBV12-2 is reported as a pseudogene. The CDR3 consists of 19 residues. CDR3 protein: CASRVPGGKDLANTGELFF. As DNA, the CDR3 is TGTGCAAGTCGGGTTCCGGGGGGGAAAGATCTCGCGAACACCGGGGAGCTGTTTTTT.

This chain uses TRBV2 with TRBJ1-6, with a possible D match to TRBD1 (6 bases). The CDR3 consists of 16 residues. Trimming removed 8 bases at V and 0 bases at J, with 14 bases between. Per the germline V gene, CDR1 is SNHLY and CDR2 is FYNNEI. The CDR3 spells CASSQGISSYNSPLHF. CDR3 in DNA: TGTGCCAGCTCACAGGGAATCAGCTCCTATAATTCACCCCTCCACTTT.

This chain links TRBV7-9 with TRBJ2-1, with D perhaps matching TRBD1 (6 bases). CDR1 is SEHNR and CDR2 is FQNEAQ in the germline V gene (reference sequence). CDR3 length equals 14 residues. V lost 8 bases to trimming and J lost 5 bases, with 16 bases between them. This CDR3 reads CASGPDRFHNEQFF. The CDR3 DNA follows: TGTGCCAGCGGACCCGACAGGTTCCACAATGAGCAGTTCTTC.

This clone was seen only a few times. The chain couples TRBV27 to TRBJ1-4; D possibly corresponds to TRBD1 (5 bases). The CDR3 spans 16 residues. CDR1 and CDR2 from the germline V gene are MNHEY and SMNVEV (reference sequence). Trimming took off 2 bases at V and 3 bases at J, with 13 bases between the two ends. CDR3: CASSLGPRVSNEKLFF. CDR3 coding DNA: TGTGCCAGCAGTTTAGGACCCAGGGTGTCTAATGAAAAACTGTTTTTT. The whole variable domain, remainder taken from reference TRBV27 and TRBJ1-4, is EAQVTQNPRYLITVTGKKLTVTCSQNMNHEYMSWYRQDPGLGLRQIYYSMNVEVTDKGDVPEGYKVSRKEKRNFPLILESPSPNQTSLYFCASSLGPRVSNEKLFFGSGTQLSVL.

The gene calls are TRBV5-1 and TRBJ2-5, with D hard to call. Germline assignment: CDR1 SGHRS and CDR2 YFSETQ. V was shortened by 4 bases and J by 5 bases, with 18 bases between the two germline ends. This CDR3 is 15 amino acids long. DNA for the CDR3: TGCGCCAGCAGCCCGGATATGACAAGTAGGGAGACCCAGTACTTC. Protein product: CASSPDMTSRETQYF.

The sample holds one count of this clone. The chain recombines TRBV11-2 with TRBJ2-3; maybe TRBD2 (7 bases). CDR1 SGHAT and CDR2 FQNNGV come from the germline V gene. V lost 1 base, J lost 11 bases, and 19 bases lay in between. The CDR3 covers 15 residues. This chain's CDR3 is CASSLGMGGGPLQYF. In nucleotides, the CDR3 is TGTGCCAGCAGCTTAGGAATGGGGGGGGGCCCGCTGCAGTATTTT.

The rearrangement links TRBV4-3 to TRBJ1-2, with 7 nucleotides matching TRBD1. The CDR3 is 17 residues long. Trimming cost V 0 bases and J 4 bases; bases outside gene matches: 11. The germline CDR1 and CDR2 sequences are LGHNA and YSLEER. The CDR3 loop is CASSQDRFEGQVYGYTF. The CDR3, as DNA: TGCGCCAGCAGCCAAGATAGGTTCGAAGGACAGGTCTATGGCTACACCTTC.

The V call is TRBV4-3, the J call TRBJ1-4; D unclear. This CDR3 is built from 16 residues. With 0 bases removed from V and 3 bases from J, the gap between germline ends came to 11 bases. The germline V gene has CDR1 LGHNA and CDR2 YSLEER. DNA for the CDR3: TGCGCCAGCAGCCAAGACGTCGGGAGATCTAATGAAAAACTGTTTTTT. Its translation: CASSQDVGRSNEKLFF.

This clone was seen just once. The chain combines TRBV4-2 with TRBJ2-1, with a tentative D call TRBD1 (6 bases). The germline CDR1 and CDR2 sequences are LGHNA and YNFKEQ. V lost 4 bases to trimming and J lost 6 bases, with 13 bases between them. The CDR3 covers 14 residues. The CDR3 loop reads CASSPHPTGNEQFF. The CDR3 nucleotides are TGTGCCAGCAGCCCCCACCCGACAGGCAATGAGCAGTTCTTC.

The rearrangement uses TRBV7-2 and TRBJ2-3, with a weak D call TRBD2 (5 bases). Germline assignment: CDR1 SGHTA and CDR2 FQGNSA. Trimming cost V 2 bases and J 2 bases, with 11 bases left between them. The CDR3 length is 15 residues. This chain's CDR3 is CASSLTRAATDTQYF. CDR3 DNA sequence: TGTGCCAGCAGCTTAACTCGAGCGGCCACAGATACGCAGTATTTT.

CDR3 nucleotide sequence: TGTGCCAGCTCACCTAAACAGGGTTTCTCCTATGGCTACACCTTC. It translates to CASSPKQGFSYGYTF. The V call is TRBV18, the J call TRBJ1-2, with D tentatively TRBD1 (6 bases). This CDR3 has 15 residues. V was pared by 3 bases and J by 4 bases, with 15 bases between. The germline gives CDR1 KGHSH, CDR2 LQKENI.

The chain joins TRBV29-1 to TRBJ1-1; D is uncertain. The germline V gene has CDR1 SQVTM and CDR2 ANQGSEA. The CDR3 runs to 14 residues. V was shortened by 4 bases and J by 0 bases, with 12 bases between the two germline ends. Here the CDR3 DNA reads TGCAGCGTTGGCTCCTTCGCATTGAACACTGAAGCTTTCTTT. Its protein is CSVGSFALNTEAFF.

This chain connects TRBV30 to TRBJ1-4, with D tentatively TRBD1 (5 bases). CDR1 and CDR2 from the germline V gene are GTSNPN and SVGIG (reference sequence). CDR3 size: 15 residues. Trimming removed 3 bases at V and 6 bases at J, with 17 bases between. CDR3 loop: CAWRGTNRVYEKLFF. CDR3 nucleotide sequence: TGTGCCTGGAGGGGGACTAACCGAGTATATGAAAAACTGTTTTTT.

V and J are TRBV29-1 and TRBJ1-1; the D gene is possibly TRBD1 (5 bases). V was pared by 7 bases and J by 5 bases, with 32 bases between. This CDR3 is 18 amino acids long. In germline, CDR1 is SQVTM, CDR2 ANQGSEA. CDR3 protein: CSATSYLGVRGESTEAFF. The DNA for the CDR3 is TGCAGCGCTACTTCGTACCTGGGGGTGAGGGGCGAGAGTACTGAAGCTTTCTTT.

Turning to this clone: One end of the junction fails to match germline, which may point to a read error. The chain uses TRBV5-8 and TRBJ1-2, with D possibly TRBD1 on 6 matching bases. Germline loops: CDR1 SGHTS, CDR2 YDEGEE. CDR3 size: 14 residues. Here the CDR3 reads CASSSIDRLYGYAF. As DNA, the CDR3 is TGTGCCAGCAGCTCCATAGACAGGCTCTATGGCTACGCCTTC.

V gene TRBV7-9 combines with J gene TRBJ2-7, with 9 bases aligning to TRBD1. There are 15 residues in the CDR3. The germline V gene encodes CDR1 SEHNR and CDR2 FQNEAQ (reference sequence). J was trimmed by 3 bases and V by 6 bases; bases with no gene match: 9. This CDR3 is CASSPGTGTFYEQYF. In DNA, the CDR3 is TGTGCCAGCAGTCCCGGGACAGGGACCTTCTACGAGCAGTACTTC.

This rearrangement joins TRBV28 to TRBJ1-1; TRBD1 is a possible D gene (5 bases). V was pared by 6 bases and J by 4 bases, with 18 bases between. CDR1 is MDHEN, CDR2 SYDVKM, per germline. This CDR3 spans 15 amino acids. The CDR3: CASRLIGGAGTEAFF. CDR3 nucleotide sequence: TGTGCCAGCAGATTGATCGGGGGAGCGGGCACTGAAGCTTTCTTT.

With regard to this clone: The same CDR3 arises from other DNA sequences in this sample as well. V gene TRBV5-1 combines with J gene TRBJ1-4; D is unresolved. The CDR3 loop spans 14 amino acids. Trimming pared 2 bases from V and 3 bases from J, leaving 8 bases between. CDR1 SGHRS and CDR2 YFSETQ come from the germline V gene. The CDR3 nucleotides are TGCGCCAGCAGCTTCGGGCAGGCTAATGAAAAACTGTTTTTT. It translates to CASSFGQANEKLFF.

The V call is TRBV6-5, the J call TRBJ2-1; D unresolved. This CDR3 spans 12 amino acids. The V gene lost 6 bases and the J gene lost 7 bases, with 10 bases spanning the gap. CDR1 MNHEY and CDR2 SVGAGI come from the germline V gene. The CDR3: CASSDGINEQFF. CDR3 nucleotide sequence: TGTGCCAGCAGCGACGGAATTAATGAGCAGTTCTTC.

This clone came up a few times. The CDR3 DNA reads TGTGCCAGCAGCGTCGGGGGTTATGGCTACACCTTC. It translates to CASSVGGYGYTF. The rearrangement links TRBV9 to TRBJ1-2; the D gene is possibly TRBD1 (5 bases). V dropped 2 bases and J dropped 5 bases, with 7 bases sitting between them. Germline V gives CDR1 SGDLS, CDR2 YYNGEE. The CDR3 loop spans 12 amino acids.

This clone has only a few counts. The J gene is TRBJ1-3, the V gene TRBV28, with a weak D call TRBD1 (5 bases). The CDR3 length is 14 residues. CDR1 is MDHEN and CDR2 is SYDVKM in the germline V gene. V lost 3 bases to trimming and J lost 2 bases, with 8 bases between them. The CDR3 loop is CASSLAGPGNTIYF. Here the CDR3 DNA reads TGTGCCAGCAGTTTGGCAGGGCCTGGAAACACCATATATTTT.

V gene TRBV29-1 combines with J gene TRBJ2-7; perhaps TRBD2 as D (6 bases). The V gene lost 7 bases and the J gene lost 2 bases, with 12 bases spanning the gap. This CDR3 has 12 amino acids. Germline CDR1 and CDR2: SQVTM and ANQGSEA. This CDR3 is CSARDSAYEQYF. The CDR3, as DNA: TGCAGCGCCCGGGACTCAGCCTACGAGCAGTACTTC.

The DNA of the CDR3 is TGTGCCAGCAGCCCTAATGGAAATTATGGCTACACCTTC. Translating gives CASSPNGNYGYTF. The chain joins TRBV5-4 to TRBJ1-2; D is unclear. Trimming removed 4 bases at V and 5 bases at J, with 12 bases between. The germline CDR1 and CDR2 sequences are SGHNT and YYREEE (reference sequence). The CDR3 is 13 residues long. Full variable domain (rest looked up from reference TRBV5-4 and TRBJ1-2): ETGVTQSPTHLIKTRGQQVTLRCSSQSGHNTVSWYQQALGQGPQFIFQYYREEENGRGNFPPRFSGLQFPNYSSELNVNALELDDSALYLCASSPNGNYGYTFGSGTRLTVV.

The chain carries TRBV7-2 and TRBJ2-7; TRBD1 agrees at 9 bases. With V trimmed by 5 bases and J by 6 bases, 5 bases remained unmatched. CDR1 SGHTA and CDR2 FQGNSA come from the germline V gene. The CDR3 contains 13 residues. This CDR3 reads CASSRDRVAEQYF. The CDR3 region has the DNA TGTGCCAGCAGCCGGGACAGGGTAGCCGAGCAGTACTTC.

This clone was recorded a few times. The chain uses TRBV6-1 and TRBJ2-3; 9 nucleotides line up with TRBD2. CDR3 length equals 18 residues. V gave up 2 bases and J gave up 0 bases; unmatched junction bases: 9. Per germline, CDR1 MNHNS and CDR2 SASEGT. The CDR3 protein is CASSELARGGFSTDTQYF. CDR3 DNA sequence: TGTGCCAGCAGTGAACTAGCGCGGGGGGGTTTTAGCACAGATACGCAGTATTTT.

The rearrangement links TRBV6-5 to TRBJ1-2; weak D call: TRBD1 (6 bases). Looked up from germline, CDR1 is MNHEY and CDR2 is SVGAGI. V lost 5 bases and J 3 bases, leaving 13 bases between the germline ends. This CDR3 has 14 residues. The CDR3 loop is CASSIQGGDYGYTF. The CDR3, as DNA: TGTGCCAGCAGTATACAGGGAGGTGACTATGGCTACACCTTC.

This clone has more than one count but fewer than ten. J is TRBJ1-1 and V is TRBV5-5; D gene uncertain. The V end lost 5 bases, the J end lost 4 bases, and 15 bases lay between the germline ends. The CDR3 sequence is 14 residues long. Germline V gene data show CDR1 as SGHKS and CDR2 as YYEKEE (reference sequence). CDR3 in amino acids: CASSPVGRATEAFF. The DNA of the CDR3 is TGTGCCAGCAGTCCGGTCGGCCGTGCCACTGAAGCTTTCTTT. The full variable domain, with the rest looked up from reference TRBV5-5 and TRBJ1-1, is DAGVTQSPTHLIKTRGQQVTLRCSPISGHKSVSWYQQVLGQGPQFIFQYYEKEERGRGNFPDRFSARQFPNYSSELNVNALLLGDSALYLCASSPVGRATEAFFGQGTRLTVV.